This T cell receptor beta chain was recovered during a study of vaccination and CD4 T cells after COVID-19. Study information: Convalescents were six males and four females, two of them Hispanic.

Remarks on this clonotype: Its antigen is unidentified.

Treatment given: approximately nine-day PBMC culture with coronavirus spike peptide pools or control peptides (ViraFEST assay). V was clipped by 1 base and J by 6 bases, with 11 bases between them. Germline-derived CDR1 and CDR2 are SGHAT and FQNNGV. The CDR3 is 14 residues long. Once obtained from cultured CD4+ T cells, the DNA was sequenced using the Oncomine TCR Beta short-read assay. TCRdb itself ran the PCR reads through MiXCR, one entry per CDR3 protein. The table records around 21,000 distinct CDR3 sequences, 60% of them present only once. This chain connects TRBV11-2 to TRBJ2-3; D gene uncertain. This clonotype was obtained from a human donor who had recovered from COVID-19. Sequencing used CD4+ T cells from blood, cultured in vitro, obtained after SARS-CoV-2 vaccination. The CDR3 DNA sequence: TGTGCCAGCAGCTTAGGACTGGGGTGGGATACGCAGTATTTT. This sequence encodes CASSLGLGWDTQYF.